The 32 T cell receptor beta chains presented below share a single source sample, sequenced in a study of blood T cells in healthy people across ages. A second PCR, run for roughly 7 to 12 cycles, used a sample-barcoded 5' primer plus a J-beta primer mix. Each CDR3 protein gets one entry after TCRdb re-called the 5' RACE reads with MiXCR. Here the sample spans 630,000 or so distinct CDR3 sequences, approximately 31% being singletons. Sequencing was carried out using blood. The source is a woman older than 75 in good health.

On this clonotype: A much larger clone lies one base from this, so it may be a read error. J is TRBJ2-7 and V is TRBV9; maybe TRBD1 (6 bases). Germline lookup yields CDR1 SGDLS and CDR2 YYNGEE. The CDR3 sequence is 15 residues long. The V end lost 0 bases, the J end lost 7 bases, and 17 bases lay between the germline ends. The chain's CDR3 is CASSVGGYRANEQYF. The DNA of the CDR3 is TGTGCCAGCAGCGTAGGGGGCTACAGGGCAAATGAGCAGTACTTC.

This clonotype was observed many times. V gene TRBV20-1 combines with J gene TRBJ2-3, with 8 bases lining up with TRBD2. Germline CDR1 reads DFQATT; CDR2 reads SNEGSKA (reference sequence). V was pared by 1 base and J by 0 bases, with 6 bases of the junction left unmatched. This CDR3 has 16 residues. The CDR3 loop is CSARVIRGGSTDTQYF. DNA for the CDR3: TGCAGTGCTAGAGTCATCCGGGGGGGGAGCACAGATACGCAGTATTTT.

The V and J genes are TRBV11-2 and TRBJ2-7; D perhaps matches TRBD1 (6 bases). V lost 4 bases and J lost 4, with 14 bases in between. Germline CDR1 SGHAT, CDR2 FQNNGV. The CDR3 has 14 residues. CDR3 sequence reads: CASSYQGWGYEQYF. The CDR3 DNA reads TGTGCCAGCAGCTACCAGGGGTGGGGATACGAGCAGTACTTC.

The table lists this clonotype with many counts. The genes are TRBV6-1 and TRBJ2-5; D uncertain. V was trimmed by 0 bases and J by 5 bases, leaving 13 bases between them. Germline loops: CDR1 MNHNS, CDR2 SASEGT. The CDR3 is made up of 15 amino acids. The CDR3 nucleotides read TGTGCCAGCAGTGAAGCCATTTTGTTGGGGGAGACCCAGTACTTC. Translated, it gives CASSEAILLGETQYF.

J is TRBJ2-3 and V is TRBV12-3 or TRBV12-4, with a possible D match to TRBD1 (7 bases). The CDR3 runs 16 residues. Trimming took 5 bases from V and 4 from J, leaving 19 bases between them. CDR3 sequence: CASSPLGGQRADTQYF. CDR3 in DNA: TGTGCCAGCAGTCCCTTGGGGGGACAGAGAGCAGATACGCAGTATTTT.

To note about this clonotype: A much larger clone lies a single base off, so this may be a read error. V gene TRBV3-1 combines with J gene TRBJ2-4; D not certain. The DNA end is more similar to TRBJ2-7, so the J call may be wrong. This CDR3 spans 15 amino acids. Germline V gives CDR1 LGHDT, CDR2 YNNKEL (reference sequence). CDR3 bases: TGTGCCAGCAGCCAAGCACTGGGCTGGGGCTACGAGCAGTACTTC. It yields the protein CASSQALGWGYEQYF.

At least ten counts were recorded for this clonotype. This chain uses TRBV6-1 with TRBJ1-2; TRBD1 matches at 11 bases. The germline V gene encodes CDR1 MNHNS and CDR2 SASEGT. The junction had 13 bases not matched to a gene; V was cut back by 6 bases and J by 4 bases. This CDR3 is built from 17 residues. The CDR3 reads CASRQGQGALIIYGYTF. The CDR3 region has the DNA TGTGCCAGCAGACAAGGACAGGGGGCGCTTATTATCTATGGCTACACCTTC.

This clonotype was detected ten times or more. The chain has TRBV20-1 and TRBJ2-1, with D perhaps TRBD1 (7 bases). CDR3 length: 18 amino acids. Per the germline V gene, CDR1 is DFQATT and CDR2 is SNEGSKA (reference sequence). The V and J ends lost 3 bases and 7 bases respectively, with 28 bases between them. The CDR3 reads CSASNLLGGGALKNEQFF. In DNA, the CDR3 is TGCAGTGCTAGCAACCTCCTAGGGGGCGGGGCCCTCAAAAATGAGCAGTTCTTC.

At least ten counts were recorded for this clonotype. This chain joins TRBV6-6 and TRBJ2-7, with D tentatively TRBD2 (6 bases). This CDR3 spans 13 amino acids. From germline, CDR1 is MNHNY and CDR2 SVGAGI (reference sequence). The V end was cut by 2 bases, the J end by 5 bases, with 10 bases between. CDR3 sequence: CASSYGLNHEQYF. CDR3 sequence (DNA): TGTGCCAGCAGTTACGGACTAAACCACGAGCAGTACTTC.

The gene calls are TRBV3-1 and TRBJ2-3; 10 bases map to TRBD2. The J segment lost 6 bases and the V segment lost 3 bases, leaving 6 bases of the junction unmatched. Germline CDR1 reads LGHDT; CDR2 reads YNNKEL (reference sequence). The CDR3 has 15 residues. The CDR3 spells CASSHSGGGLDTQYF. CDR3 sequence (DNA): TGTGCCAGCAGCCACAGCGGGGGGGGCCTGGATACGCAGTATTTT.

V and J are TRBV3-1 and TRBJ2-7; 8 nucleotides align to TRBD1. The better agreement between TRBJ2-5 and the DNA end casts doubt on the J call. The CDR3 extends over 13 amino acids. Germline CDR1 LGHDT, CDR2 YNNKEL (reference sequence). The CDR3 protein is CASSPGQGVTQYF. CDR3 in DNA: TGTGCCAGCAGCCCTGGACAGGGAGTGACCCAGTACTTC.

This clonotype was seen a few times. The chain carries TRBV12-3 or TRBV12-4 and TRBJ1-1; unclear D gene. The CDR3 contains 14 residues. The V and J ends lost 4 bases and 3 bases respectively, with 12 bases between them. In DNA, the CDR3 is TGTGCCAGCAGTTGGCCCGGGAGGGACACTGAAGCTTTCTTT. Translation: CASSWPGRDTEAFF.

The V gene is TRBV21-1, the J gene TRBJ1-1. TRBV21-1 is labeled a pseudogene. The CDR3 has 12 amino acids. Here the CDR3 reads CASSTVSGWAFF. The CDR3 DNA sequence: TGTGCCAGCAGCACCGTCTCCGGTTGGGCTTTCTTT.

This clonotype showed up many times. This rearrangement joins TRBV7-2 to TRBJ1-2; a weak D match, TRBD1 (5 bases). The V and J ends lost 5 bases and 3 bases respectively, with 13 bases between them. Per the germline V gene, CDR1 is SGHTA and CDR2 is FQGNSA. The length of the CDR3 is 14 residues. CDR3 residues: CASSRPGRDYGYTF. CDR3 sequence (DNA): TGTGCCAGCAGCAGACCGGGGCGCGACTATGGCTACACCTTC.

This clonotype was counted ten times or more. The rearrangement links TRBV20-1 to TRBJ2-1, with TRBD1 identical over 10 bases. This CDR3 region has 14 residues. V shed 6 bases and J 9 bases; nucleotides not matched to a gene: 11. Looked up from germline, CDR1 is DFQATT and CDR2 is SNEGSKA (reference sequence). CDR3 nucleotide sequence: TGCAGTGCGGCCTGGGACAGGGGCGACAGTGAGCAGTTCTTC. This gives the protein CSAAWDRGDSEQFF.

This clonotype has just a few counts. The DNA for the CDR3 is TGTGCCAGCAGAGACAGGGGGCCAGATCAGCCCCAGCATTTT. Translation: CASRDRGPDQPQHF. J is TRBJ1-5 and V is TRBV6-5, with 10 bases identical to TRBD1. Germline lookup yields CDR1 MNHEY and CDR2 SVGAGI. The CDR3 runs 14 residues. Losses at the gene ends were 6 bases for V and 5 bases for J; bases not matched to a gene: 4.

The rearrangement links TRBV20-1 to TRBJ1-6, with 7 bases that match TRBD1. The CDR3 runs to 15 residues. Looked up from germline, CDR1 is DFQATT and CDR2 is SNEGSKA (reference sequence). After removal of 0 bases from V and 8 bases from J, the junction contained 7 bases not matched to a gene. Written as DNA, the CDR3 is TGCAGTGCTAGAGATCTGAGGGACAGCTATTCACCCCTCCACTTT. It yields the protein CSARDLRDSYSPLHF.

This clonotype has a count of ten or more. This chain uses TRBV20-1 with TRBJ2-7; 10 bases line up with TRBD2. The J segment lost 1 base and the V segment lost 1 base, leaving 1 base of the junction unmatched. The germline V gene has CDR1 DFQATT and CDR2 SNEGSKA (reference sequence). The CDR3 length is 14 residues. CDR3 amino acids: CSARVSGGSYEQYF. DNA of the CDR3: TGCAGTGCTAGAGTTAGCGGGGGGTCCTACGAGCAGTACTTC.

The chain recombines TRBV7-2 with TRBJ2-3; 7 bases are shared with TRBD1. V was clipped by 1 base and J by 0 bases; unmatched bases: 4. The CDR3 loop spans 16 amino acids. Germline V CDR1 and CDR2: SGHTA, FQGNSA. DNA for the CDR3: TGTGCCAGCAGCTTAGGCCTACAGGGGAGCACAGATACGCAGTATTTT. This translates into CASSLGLQGSTDTQYF.

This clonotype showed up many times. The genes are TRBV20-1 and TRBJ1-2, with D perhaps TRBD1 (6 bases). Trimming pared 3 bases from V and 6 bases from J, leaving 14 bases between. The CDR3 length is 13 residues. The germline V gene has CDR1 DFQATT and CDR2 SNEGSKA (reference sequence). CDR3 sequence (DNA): TGCAGTGCTAGGTCGACAGGCCCTCATGGCTACACCTTC. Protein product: CSARSTGPHGYTF.

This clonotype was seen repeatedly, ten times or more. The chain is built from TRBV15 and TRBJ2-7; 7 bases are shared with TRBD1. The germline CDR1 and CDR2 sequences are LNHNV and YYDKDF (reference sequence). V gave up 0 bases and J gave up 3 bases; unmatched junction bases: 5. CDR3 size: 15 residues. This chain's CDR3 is CATSRDPNRGYEQYF. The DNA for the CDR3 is TGTGCCACCAGCAGAGATCCGAACAGGGGCTACGAGCAGTACTTC. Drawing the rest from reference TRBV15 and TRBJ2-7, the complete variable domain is DAMVIQNPRYQVTQFGKPVTLSCSQTLNHNVMYWYQQKSSQAPKLLFHYYDKDFNNEADTPDNFQSRRPNTSFCFLDIRSPGLGDTAMYLCATSRDPNRGYEQYFGPGTRLTVT.

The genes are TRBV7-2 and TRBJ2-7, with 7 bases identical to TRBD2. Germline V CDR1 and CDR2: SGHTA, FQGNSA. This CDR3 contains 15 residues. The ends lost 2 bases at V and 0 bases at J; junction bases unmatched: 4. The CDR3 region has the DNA TGTGCCAGCAGCTTAAGCGGGGATCCCTCCTACGAGCAGTACTTC. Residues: CASSLSGDPSYEQYF.

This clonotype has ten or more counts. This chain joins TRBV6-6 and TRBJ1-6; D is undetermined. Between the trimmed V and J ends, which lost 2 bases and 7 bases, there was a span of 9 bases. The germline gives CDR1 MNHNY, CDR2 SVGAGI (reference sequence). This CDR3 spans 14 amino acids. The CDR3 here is CASSYADQNSPLHF. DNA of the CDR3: TGTGCCAGCAGTTACGCAGATCAAAATTCACCCCTCCACTTT.

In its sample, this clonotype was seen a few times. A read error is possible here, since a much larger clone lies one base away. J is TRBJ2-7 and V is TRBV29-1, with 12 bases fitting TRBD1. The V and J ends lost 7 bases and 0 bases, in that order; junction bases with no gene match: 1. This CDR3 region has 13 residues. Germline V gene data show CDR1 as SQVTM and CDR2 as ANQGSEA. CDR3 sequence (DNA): TGCAGCGGGGGACAGGGGGCCTCCTACGAGCAGTACTTC. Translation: CSGGQGASYEQYF.

The CDR3 DNA follows: TGCGCCAGCAACCCTTCTGAAGCCCCGGGACAGATTTACAATGAGCAGTTCTTC. Translated, it gives CASNPSEAPGQIYNEQFF. V usage is TRBV5-1 and J usage is TRBJ2-1; 7 bases align to TRBD1. The ends lost 6 bases at V and 4 bases at J; junction bases unmatched: 19. The germline gives CDR1 SGHRS, CDR2 YFSETQ. This CDR3 has 18 residues.

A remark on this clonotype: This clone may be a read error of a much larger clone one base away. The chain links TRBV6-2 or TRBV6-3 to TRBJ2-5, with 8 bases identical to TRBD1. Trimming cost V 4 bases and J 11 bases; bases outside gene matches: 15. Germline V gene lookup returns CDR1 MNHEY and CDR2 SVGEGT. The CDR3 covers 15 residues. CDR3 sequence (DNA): TGTGCCAGCAGTTCCGCGGACAGGGTCCCTCAGAGGCAGTACTTC. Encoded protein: CASSSADRVPQRQYF.

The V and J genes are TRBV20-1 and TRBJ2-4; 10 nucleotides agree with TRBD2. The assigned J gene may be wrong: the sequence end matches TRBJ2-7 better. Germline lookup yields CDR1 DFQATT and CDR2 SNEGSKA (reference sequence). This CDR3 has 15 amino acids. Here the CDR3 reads CSARVPGLAAYEQYF. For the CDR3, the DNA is TGCAGTGCTAGAGTCCCCGGACTAGCGGCCTACGAGCAGTACTTC.

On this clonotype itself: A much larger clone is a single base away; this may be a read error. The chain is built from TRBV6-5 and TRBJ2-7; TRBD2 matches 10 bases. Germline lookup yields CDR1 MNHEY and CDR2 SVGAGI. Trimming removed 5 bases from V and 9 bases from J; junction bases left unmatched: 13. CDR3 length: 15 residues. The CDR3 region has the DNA TGTGCCAGCAGTCCACGACCAGCGGGGGGGCTCGGGCAGTACTTC. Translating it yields CASSPRPAGGLGQYF.

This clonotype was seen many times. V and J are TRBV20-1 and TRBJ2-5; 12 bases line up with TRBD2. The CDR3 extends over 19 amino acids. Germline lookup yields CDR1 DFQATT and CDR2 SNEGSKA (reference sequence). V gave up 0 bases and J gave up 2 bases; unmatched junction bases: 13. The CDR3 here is CSARDSRGLAGGPQETQYF. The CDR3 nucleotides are TGCAGTGCTAGAGATTCGCGGGGGCTAGCGGGGGGGCCGCAAGAGACCCAGTACTTC.

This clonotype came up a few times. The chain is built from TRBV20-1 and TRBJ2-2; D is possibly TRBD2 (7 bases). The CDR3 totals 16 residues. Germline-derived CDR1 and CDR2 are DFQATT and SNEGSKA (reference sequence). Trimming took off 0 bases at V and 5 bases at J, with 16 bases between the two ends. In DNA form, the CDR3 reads TGCAGTGCTAGAGACCTAGGGGGGGCCTATACCGGGGAGCTGTTTTTT. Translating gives CSARDLGGAYTGELFF.

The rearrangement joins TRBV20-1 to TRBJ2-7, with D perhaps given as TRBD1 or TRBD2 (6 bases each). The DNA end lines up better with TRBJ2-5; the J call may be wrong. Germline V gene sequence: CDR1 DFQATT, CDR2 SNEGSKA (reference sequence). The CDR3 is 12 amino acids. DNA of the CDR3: TGCAGTGGGGGGGCGGTTGGGGGGACCCAGTACTTC. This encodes CSGGAVGGTQYF.

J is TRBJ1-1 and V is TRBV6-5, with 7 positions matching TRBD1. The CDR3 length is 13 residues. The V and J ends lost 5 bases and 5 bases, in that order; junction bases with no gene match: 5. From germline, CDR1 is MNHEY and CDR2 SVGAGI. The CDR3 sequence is CASSGQVETEAFF. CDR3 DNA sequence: TGTGCCAGCAGTGGACAGGTGGAAACTGAAGCTTTCTTT.